A selection of T cell receptor beta chains follows, all from one sample in a study of T cell repertoires in cytomegalovirus infection. TCRdb used MiXCR to reprocess the reads, holding one entry per CDR3 protein. Here the sample spans almost 500,000 distinct CDR3 sequences, 10% to 12% being singletons. The sample comprised PBMCs. The receptors shown here come from a human donor in good health (CMV status not recorded). Some clones in this sample may be carry-over from other donors' samples. The CDR3 runs from the conserved cysteine through the conserved F or W. Clone size, where shown, is once, few, many, or a class for clones that have expanded.

CDR3aa: CASSLKEGGDTQYF
v_gene: TRBV5-4
abundance: many
j_gene: TRBJ2-3

CDR3aa: CASSLAPGNSGANVLTF
v_gene: TRBV11-2
abundance: many
j_gene: TRBJ2-6

CDR3aa: CASSLVLAGGNEQFF
v_gene: TRBV7-2
abundance: many
j_gene: TRBJ2-1

CDR3aa: CASSLDRGRELFF
v_gene: TRBV28
abundance: many
j_gene: TRBJ1-4

CDR3aa: CSARDFLGETQYF
v_gene: TRBV20-1
abundance: .
j_gene: TRBJ2-5

CDR3aa: CASSPEEMTQYF
v_gene: TRBV28
abundance: .
j_gene: TRBJ2-5

CDR3aa: CASRLQGGTDTQYF
v_gene: TRBV2
abundance: many
j_gene: TRBJ2-3

CDR3aa: CATSGDSGNYNEQFF
v_gene: TRBV24-1
abundance: few
j_gene: TRBJ2-1

CDR3aa: CSATPGQGMGQPQHF
v_gene: TRBV20-1
abundance: .
j_gene: TRBJ1-5

CDR3aa: CASSETGLYGYTF
v_gene: TRBV18
abundance: .
j_gene: TRBJ1-2

CDR3aa: CASSRKNLDYEQYF
v_gene: TRBV19
abundance: few
j_gene: TRBJ2-7

CDR3aa: CSAHRGAGNTGELFF
v_gene: TRBV20-1
abundance: few
j_gene: TRBJ2-2

CDR3aa: CASSLDPSINEKLFF
v_gene: TRBV5-4
abundance: many
j_gene: TRBJ1-4

CDR3aa: CASSQVVGQGAPTDTQYF
v_gene: TRBV4-2
abundance: .
j_gene: TRBJ2-3

CDR3aa: CATSETRAGVAYNEQFF
v_gene: TRBV24-1
abundance: many
j_gene: TRBJ2-1

CDR3aa: CASSTGGQSPKTQYF
v_gene: TRBV7-8
abundance: many
j_gene: TRBJ2-5

CDR3aa: CASSYGRRYGYTF
v_gene: TRBV6-2/TRBV6-3
abundance: many
j_gene: TRBJ1-2

CDR3aa: CSASQAGLRTGELFF
v_gene: TRBV20-1
abundance: .
j_gene: TRBJ2-2

CDR3aa: CSARDLPRSDEQYF
v_gene: TRBV20-1
abundance: .
j_gene: TRBJ2-7

CDR3aa: CASRLAGESDTQYF
v_gene: TRBV6-5
abundance: many
j_gene: TRBJ2-3

CDR3aa: CASSPEISGELFF
v_gene: TRBV7-3
abundance: many
j_gene: TRBJ2-2

CDR3aa: CASSGLSGELFF
v_gene: TRBV12-3/TRBV12-4
abundance: many
j_gene: TRBJ2-2

CDR3aa: CATSGPGQGGYGYTF
v_gene: TRBV24-1
abundance: .
j_gene: TRBJ1-2

CDR3aa: CASSPTGSNQPQHF
v_gene: TRBV7-3
abundance: many
j_gene: TRBJ1-5

CDR3aa: CSAPPHGVLAFGNEQFF
v_gene: TRBV20-1
abundance: .
j_gene: TRBJ2-1

CDR3aa: CASRDPSGSSYNEQFF
v_gene: TRBV7-9
abundance: many
j_gene: TRBJ2-1

CDR3aa: CASSYQNYEQYF
v_gene: TRBV28
abundance: .
j_gene: TRBJ2-7

CDR3aa: CSVETRLAGAGAFF
v_gene: TRBV29-1
abundance: .
j_gene: TRBJ1-1

CDR3aa: CASSSGGQDTQYF
v_gene: TRBV7-3
abundance: many
j_gene: TRBJ2-3

CDR3aa: CASSADLRRTGSPLHF
v_gene: TRBV9
abundance: few
j_gene: TRBJ1-6

CDR3aa: CASSLVKRWTAEAFF
v_gene: TRBV7-8
abundance: many
j_gene: TRBJ1-1